This T cell receptor beta chain was sequenced in a study of blood T cell repertoires in COVID-19. About the research overall: Material from acute and convalescent COVID-19 was sourced from the United States, Italy and Spain. The cDNA or gDNA used as material had been derived from T cells, B-cell-depleted T cells, or PBMCs.

In the authors' methods: The authors estimated nucleated cell counts from reference gene primer amplification. TCRdb's table, derived via immunoSEQ multiplex PCR, lists solely in-frame clones and lacks some. From that table come the V and J calls and clone size; the DNA was used to work out D and trimming. The profile shows around 140,000 clones, approximately 90% of them singletons. The CDR3 loop spans 16 amino acids. V trimming: 2 bases; J trimming: 0 bases; junction bases outside the gene matches: 3. Germline loops: CDR1 MGHDK, CDR2 SYGVNS. This chain uses TRBV25-1 with TRBJ2-1; the match to TRBD1 covers 8 bases. This TCR derives from a woman between 45 and 60 years old with active or convalescent COVID-19. Sequences were obtained from peripheral blood. The CDR3 region is CASSEGGTGSYNEQFF. The CDR3, as DNA: TGTGCCAGCAGTGAAGGGGGGACAGGCTCCTACAATGAGCAGTTCTTC.